One TCR beta chain is described in this entry. Per the original methods: Cell counts per sample came from amplifying reference gene primers. The method was immunoSEQ multiplex PCR; TCRdb's version includes in-frame clones alone and lacks a portion of them. Clonal size and the V and J genes are those of that table, whereas D and trimming came from the DNA. Of under 75,000 clones in the sample, around 79% were seen once. This sample is part of a study of blood T cell repertoires in COVID-19. Study-wide background: Nucleic acid was either cDNA or gDNA, and it came from T cells, B-cell-depleted T cells, or PBMCs.

Germline CDR1 and CDR2: LNHDA and SQIVND (reference sequence). Between the trimmed V and J ends, which lost 5 bases and 1 base, there was a span of 11 bases. This CDR3 is built from 14 residues. The chain couples TRBV19 to TRBJ1-1; D call uncertain. The receptor's source is a man aged 60-69 years with acute or convalescent COVID-19. Sequencing was performed on peripheral blood. This CDR3 reads CASSPIGSNTEAFF. The CDR3, as DNA: TGTGCCAGTAGTCCTATTGGTTCGAACACTGAAGCTTTCTTT.